These 3 T cell receptor beta chains came from one sample sequenced in a study of T cell responses to AZD1222 COVID-19 vaccine. Generated by immunoSEQ multiplex PCR, the TCRdb table keeps only in-frame clones and is missing some. The sample contains about 85,000 clones, around 85% of which appear only once. The specimen was peripheral blood, collected on day 0 of AZD1222 vaccination. The receptors come from an adult in good health.

This chain joins TRBV11-3 and TRBJ2-1; D gene ambiguous. The V gene lost 2 bases and the J gene lost 0 bases, with 5 bases spanning the gap. Germline V CDR1 and CDR2: SGHNT, YENEEA. This CDR3 region has 14 residues. The CDR3 sequence: CASSLSSSYNEQFF. CDR3 in DNA: TGTGCCAGCAGCTTATCTAGCTCCTACAATGAGCAGTTCTTC.

The V call is TRBV5-6, the J call TRBJ2-7; D possibly corresponds to TRBD2 (6 bases). CDR1 is SGHDT, CDR2 YYEEEE, per germline. The ends were cut back, 4 bases at V and 3 bases at J, with 11 bases in the middle. The CDR3 consists of 13 residues. The CDR3 reads CASSATSIYEQYF. As DNA, the CDR3 is TGTGCCAGCAGCGCCACTAGCATCTACGAGCAGTACTTC.

CDR3 bases: TGTGCCAGCAGATTCAGGGGCAGGGAGCCCTTCACAGATACGCAGTATTTT. Protein: CASRFRGREPFTDTQYF. This chain uses TRBV28 with TRBJ2-3, with D perhaps TRBD1 (6 bases). The CDR3 has 17 amino acids. The V end lost 6 bases, the J end lost 2 bases, and 21 bases lay between the germline ends. CDR1 and CDR2 from the germline V gene are MDHEN and SYDVKM.